The next 32 T cell receptor beta chains were all read from a single sample in a study of T cells after yellow fever vaccination. TCRdb recomputed calls from the 5' RACE reads with MiXCR, one row per CDR3 protein. This table holds 300,000 to 350,000 distinct CDR3 sequences, roughly 4.3% found once. This sample comprised PBMCs, obtained 5 days after the yellow fever booster vaccination. Receptors were obtained from a man younger than 30 who received the YFV17D yellow fever vaccine.

This clonotype was found many times. The chain links TRBV7-2 to TRBJ2-1; D is undetermined. In germline, CDR1 is SGHTA, CDR2 FQGNSA. Between the trimmed V and J ends, which lost 5 bases and 8 bases, there was a span of 7 bases. The CDR3 consists of 11 residues. The CDR3 coding sequence is TGTGCCAGCAGCCCTAGTTATGAGCAGTTCTTC. Protein product: CASSPSYEQFF.

This clonotype was found a few times. This chain uses TRBV7-3 with TRBJ2-1; 7 bases line up with TRBD2. The CDR3 covers 16 residues. Germline CDR1 and CDR2: SGHTA and FQGTGA. V dropped 1 base and J dropped 5; count of bases not matched to a gene: 8. Here the CDR3 reads CASSLMQGGFHNEQFF. As DNA, the CDR3 is TGTGCCAGCAGCTTAATGCAGGGAGGGTTTCACAATGAGCAGTTCTTC. Together with reference TRBV7-3 and TRBJ2-1, the CDR3 gives the full variable domain: GAGVSQTPSNKVTEKGKYVELRCDPISGHTALYWYRQSLGQGPEFLIYFQGTGAADDSGLPNDRFFAVRPEGSVSTLKIQRTERGDSAVYLCASSLMQGGFHNEQFFGPGTRLTVL.

This clonotype has more than one count but fewer than ten. The gene calls are TRBV24-1 and TRBJ2-1, with 7 bases that match TRBD2. Germline loops: CDR1 KGHDR, CDR2 SFDVKD. J was trimmed by 8 bases and V by 3 bases; bases with no gene match: 6. This CDR3 region has 14 residues. The CDR3 region is CATSDTGLTHEQFF. CDR3 coding DNA: TGTGCCACCAGTGATACGGGACTAACACATGAGCAGTTCTTC.

Only a few counts were recorded for this clonotype. CDR3 coding DNA: TGTGCCAGCAGCTTAGACTCACAGGCCAAAAACATTCAGTACTTC. It yields the protein CASSLDSQAKNIQYF. V is TRBV7-2 and J is TRBJ2-4; D not resolved. CDR1 is SGHTA, CDR2 FQGNSA, per germline. CDR3 length: 15 amino acids. The V and J ends lost 1 base and 1 base respectively, with 8 bases between them.

This clonotype was recorded at least ten times. The J gene is TRBJ2-5, the V gene TRBV5-1, with D possibly being TRBD1 (5 bases). Germline V gene sequence: CDR1 SGHRS, CDR2 YFSETQ. Trimming left V 0 bases short and J 3 bases short, with 15 bases between. The CDR3 length is 16 residues. CDR3 protein: CASSLGQSTEKETQYF. The CDR3 region has the DNA TGCGCCAGCAGCTTGGGACAGTCCACGGAGAAAGAGACCCAGTACTTC.

In this sample, this clonotype turned up a few times. The chain uses TRBV20-1 and TRBJ1-1, with 8 bases fitting TRBD1. The CDR3 has 16 residues. The trim removed 0 bases at V and 4 bases at J, leaving 10 bases unmatched. Germline V lookup: CDR1 DFQATT, CDR2 SNEGSKA (reference sequence). Written as DNA, the CDR3 is TGCAGTGCTAGAGATACACGAACAGGGGGGACCACTGAAGCTTTCTTT. Translation: CSARDTRTGGTTEAFF.

This clonotype was recorded a few times. CDR3 amino acids: CASSMASGGVYNEQFF. The CDR3 DNA reads as TGTGCCAGTAGTATGGCAAGCGGGGGGGTCTACAATGAGCAGTTCTTC. V and J are TRBV19 and TRBJ2-1; 10 nucleotides align to TRBD2. The CDR3 extends over 16 amino acids. Germline lookup yields CDR1 LNHDA and CDR2 SQIVND (reference sequence). V gave up 3 bases and J gave up 3 bases; unmatched junction bases: 5.

This clonotype was seen many times. The chain combines TRBV4-3 with TRBJ1-2; no reliable D call. The CDR3 has 14 residues. Germline CDR1 LGHNA, CDR2 YSLEER. The V end was cut by 0 bases, the J end by 2 bases, with 7 bases between. This chain's CDR3 is CASSQEVKNYGYTF. DNA for the CDR3: TGCGCCAGCAGCCAAGAGGTCAAAAACTATGGCTACACCTTC.

CDR3 DNA sequence: TGCGCCAGCAGGCAACTAGCGGGAAACACCGGGGAGCTGTTTTTT. This translates into CASRQLAGNTGELFF. This chain links TRBV5-1 with TRBJ2-2; 10 bases are a match to TRBD2. The V segment lost 5 bases and the J segment 2 bases; nucleotides outside the gene matches: 3. This CDR3 has 15 residues. Germline CDR1 SGHRS, CDR2 YFSETQ.

The rearrangement uses TRBV9 and TRBJ2-7, with 7 bases identical to TRBD1. The CDR3 runs 14 residues. V dropped 0 bases and J dropped 6; count of bases not matched to a gene: 6. Germline V gives CDR1 SGDLS, CDR2 YYNGEE. The CDR3 here is CASSVEGTVGEQYF. CDR3 DNA sequence: TGTGCCAGCAGCGTAGAGGGGACAGTGGGCGAGCAGTACTTC.

Many counts were recorded for this clonotype. This chain uses TRBV12-3 or TRBV12-4 with TRBJ2-2; perhaps TRBD2 as D (6 bases). Trimming took 1 base from V and 3 from J, leaving 9 bases between them. This CDR3 contains 15 residues. For the CDR3, the DNA is TGTGCCAGCAGTTTAGAGGGACTTTACACCGGGGAGCTGTTTTTT. Translating gives CASSLEGLYTGELFF.

This clonotype was picked up a small number of times. The chain joins TRBV10-3 to TRBJ1-1, with D perhaps TRBD1 (6 bases). The CDR3 is made up of 14 amino acids. CDR1 is ENHRY and CDR2 is SYGVKD in the germline V gene. The V gene lost 0 bases and the J gene lost 5 bases, with 10 bases spanning the gap. CDR3 protein: CAISESPGATEAFF. The DNA of the CDR3 is TGTGCCATCAGTGAGTCACCGGGGGCTACTGAAGCTTTCTTT.

The chain carries TRBV12-3 or TRBV12-4 and TRBJ1-2; D gene unclear. V was trimmed by 4 bases and J by 4 bases, leaving 10 bases between them. The CDR3 contains 13 residues. Here the CDR3 DNA reads TGTGCCAGCAGTTGGGCCGGGTCCTATGGCTACACCTTC. It encodes CASSWAGSYGYTF.

The gene calls are TRBV12-3 or TRBV12-4 and TRBJ1-2; 9 bases are shared with TRBD1. This CDR3 spans 14 amino acids. After removal of 6 bases from V and 4 bases from J, the junction contained 6 bases not matched to a gene. CDR3 region: CASRLLDRGYGYTF. CDR3 bases: TGTGCCAGCAGGCTCCTGGACAGGGGCTATGGCTACACCTTC.

The rearrangement joins TRBV27 to TRBJ1-5; D is perhaps TRBD1 (5 bases). CDR3 size: 15 residues. Trimming removed 8 bases at V and 1 base at J, with 15 bases between. CDR1 MNHEY and CDR2 SMNVEV come from the germline V gene (reference sequence). The CDR3 nucleotides read TGTGCCAGCGCTAACCAGGGAGGAAGCAATCAGCCCCAGCATTTT. Its protein is CASANQGGSNQPQHF.

The chain is built from TRBV7-9 and TRBJ2-5; no clear D gene. Germline V CDR1 and CDR2: SEHNR, FQNEAQ (reference sequence). The CDR3 is 15 amino acids. Trimming took off 1 base at V and 4 bases at J, with 13 bases between the two ends. CDR3 in amino acids: CASSLVTTLTETQYF. The CDR3 DNA reads TGTGCCAGCAGCTTAGTGACCACCCTTACAGAGACCCAGTACTTC.

This clonotype was detected ten times or more. V gene TRBV5-1 combines with J gene TRBJ1-1, with D perhaps TRBD1 (6 bases). CDR1 is SGHRS, CDR2 YFSETQ, per germline. V lost 2 bases and J lost 5, with 13 bases in between. The CDR3 loop spans 14 amino acids. CDR3 nucleotide sequence: TGCGCCAGCAGCTTAACAGGGCGGGGAACTGAAGCTTTCTTT. It yields the protein CASSLTGRGTEAFF.

This clonotype has only one observation. The chain is built from TRBV4-1 and TRBJ1-2; no definite D call. The CDR3 spans 16 residues. CDR1 and CDR2 from the germline V gene are MGHRA and YSYEKL. V lost 1 base and J lost 8, with 20 bases in between. The CDR3 DNA is TGCGCCAGCAGCCAAGTATGGCAGACCTACCTAGGCGGCTACACCTTC. Encoded protein: CASSQVWQTYLGGYTF.

The genes are TRBV10-2 and TRBJ2-2; D not resolved. The CDR3 has 12 residues. From germline, CDR1 is WSHSY and CDR2 SAAADI. V lost 4 bases, J lost 6 bases, and 6 bases lay in between. CDR3 coding DNA: TGCGCCAGCAGTGTGGTGGCCGGGGAGCTGTTTTTT. Amino acid sequence: CASSVVAGELFF.

Many counts were recorded for this clonotype. This chain links TRBV11-3 with TRBJ2-2; a weak D match, TRBD2 (5 bases). Trimming took 1 base from V and 2 from J, leaving 11 bases between them. This CDR3 comprises 16 residues. CDR1 and CDR2 from the germline V gene are SGHNT and YENEEA. CDR3 DNA: TGTGCCAGCAGCTTAGGGAGGCAGCTTAACACCGGGGAGCTGTTTTTT. Translation: CASSLGRQLNTGELFF.

The chain recombines TRBV12-3 or TRBV12-4 with TRBJ1-1, with D possibly being TRBD1 (6 bases). The CDR3 is made up of 14 amino acids. The V end was cut by 7 bases, the J end by 1 base, with 13 bases between. The DNA for the CDR3 is TGTGCCAGCACCTTGGGGACACCGAACACTGAAGCTTTCTTT. This sequence encodes CASTLGTPNTEAFF.

The rearrangement uses TRBV28 and TRBJ2-7, with TRBD1 identical over 8 bases. Germline trimming cut 3 bases from V and 1 base from J; bases unmatched to any gene: 5. Per germline, CDR1 MDHEN and CDR2 SYDVKM. The CDR3 covers 15 residues. The chain's CDR3 is CASSFGRTGSYEQYF. For the CDR3, the DNA is TGTGCCAGCAGTTTCGGTCGGACAGGGTCCTACGAGCAGTACTTC.

This chain joins TRBV7-2 and TRBJ2-1, with 9 bases identical to TRBD2. V gave up 8 bases and J gave up 10 bases; unmatched junction bases: 12. Germline CDR1 is SGHTA and CDR2 is FQGNSA. CDR3 length: 14 amino acids. The CDR3 loop reads CASQGAGGPVEQFF. The CDR3 bases are TGTGCCAGCCAGGGCGCGGGGGGGCCAGTAGAGCAGTTCTTC.

This clonotype was seen only a few times. The chain is built from TRBV6-2 or TRBV6-3 and TRBJ1-1; no firm D call. V lost 2 bases and J 0 bases, leaving 16 bases between the germline ends. The CDR3 has 17 residues. Germline V gene data show CDR1 as MNHEY and CDR2 as SVGEGT. CDR3 coding DNA: TGTGCCAGCAGTTACGGTGGACTGCAGTTTATGAACACTGAAGCTTTCTTT. It yields the protein CASSYGGLQFMNTEAFF.

This clonotype was counted only a few times. The V gene is TRBV7-9, the J gene TRBJ2-3; the match to TRBD1 covers 8 bases. This CDR3 spans 15 amino acids. Germline assignment: CDR1 SEHNR and CDR2 FQNEAQ (reference sequence). Trimming at V came to 5 bases and at J to 2 bases, leaving 6 bases not matched to a gene. The chain's CDR3 is CASSLSGGLTDTQYF. The CDR3 bases are TGTGCCAGCAGCCTATCAGGGGGCCTCACAGATACGCAGTATTTT.

This clonotype was observed a handful of times. This CDR3 is CSVEAPGRGQGIYEQYV. In DNA, the CDR3 is TGCAGCGTTGAAGCACCCGGGCGGGGACAGGGGATTTACGAGCAGTACGTC. The V and J genes are TRBV29-1 and TRBJ2-7, with 10 bases lining up with TRBD1. Trimming cost V 1 base and J 4 bases; bases outside gene matches: 13. The germline CDR1 and CDR2 sequences are SQVTM and ANQGSEA. This CDR3 is built from 17 residues.

There are a few counts of this clonotype. The CDR3, as DNA: TGTGCCAGCGGTTCTCGAGCGATAAGCACAGATACGCAGTATTTT. Translating gives CASGSRAISTDTQYF. The rearrangement uses TRBV27 and TRBJ2-3; unclear D gene. Trimming removed 8 bases at V and 0 bases at J, with 15 bases between. Germline lookup yields CDR1 MNHEY and CDR2 SMNVEV (reference sequence). The length of the CDR3 is 15 residues.

This clonotype came up many times. The CDR3 here is CASSQAAQGFSYNSPLHF. The CDR3 nucleotides are TGCGCCAGCAGCCAAGCCGCACAGGGGTTCTCCTATAATTCACCCCTCCACTTT. The V and J genes are TRBV4-3 and TRBJ1-6; 7 positions agree with TRBD1. V lost 1 base to trimming and J lost 0 bases; unmatched junction nucleotides: 6. CDR3 size: 18 residues. Germline-derived CDR1 and CDR2 are LGHNA and YSLEER.

The chain combines TRBV5-4 with TRBJ1-1; D is ambiguous. The CDR3 covers 13 residues. CDR1 and CDR2 (germline): SGHNT, YYREEE (reference sequence). V shed 6 bases and J shed 1 base, with 10 bases lying between them. The CDR3 DNA reads TGTGCCAGCATCCCATCAGGGAACACTGAAGCTTTCTTT. Its translation is CASIPSGNTEAFF. Together with reference TRBV5-4 and TRBJ1-1, the CDR3 gives the full variable domain: ETGVTQSPTHLIKTRGQQVTLRCSSQSGHNTVSWYQQALGQGPQFIFQYYREEENGRGNFPPRFSGLQFPNYSSELNVNALELDDSALYLCASIPSGNTEAFFGQGTRLTVV.

The chain combines TRBV6-5 with TRBJ2-2, with TRBD1 matching 11 bases. There are 16 residues in the CDR3. Germline V gene lookup returns CDR1 MNHEY and CDR2 SVGAGI. Trimming cost V 5 bases and J 7 bases; bases outside gene matches: 9. The CDR3 sequence is CASSRDRGNFGGELFF. The CDR3 DNA reads as TGTGCCAGCAGTCGGGACAGGGGGAATTTTGGCGGGGAGCTGTTTTTT.

J is TRBJ2-1 and V is TRBV7-8; perhaps TRBD1 as D (6 bases). Between the trimmed V and J ends, which lost 2 bases and 7 bases, there was a span of 18 bases. Germline values: CDR1 SGHVS, CDR2 FQNEAQ. The CDR3 contains 16 residues. CDR3 amino acids: CASSLPSLGGINEQFF. Written as DNA, the CDR3 is TGTGCCAGCAGCTTACCATCGCTAGGGGGAATAAATGAGCAGTTCTTC.

In this sample, this clonotype turned up a few times. CDR3 loop: CASSLDRDSGNYGYTF. CDR3 in DNA: TGTGCCAGCAGCTTAGACCGGGACAGCGGTAACTATGGCTACACCTTC. This chain uses TRBV7-2 with TRBJ1-2, with 7 nucleotides matching TRBD1. Germline V gene sequence: CDR1 SGHTA, CDR2 FQGNSA. V lost 1 base, J lost 1 base, and 6 bases stayed unmatched. The CDR3 covers 16 residues.